A single sample gave rise to the 5 T cell receptor beta chains below, sequenced in a study of beta chain features in type 1 diabetes. The study reverse transcribed the entire isolated RNA, so it sequenced expressed TCRB transcripts. Libraries were prepared by immunoSEQ multiplex PCR; TCRdb keeps only in-frame clonotypes and omits some of them. The table has about 290,000 clones, 8% seen once. The sample comprised central memory CD4+ T cells from blood. The source is a young woman in good health.

V and J are TRBV14 and TRBJ2-4; the D is unclear. Germline V gene data show CDR1 as SGHDN and CDR2 as FVKESK. The CDR3 extends over 16 amino acids. Trimming took off 5 bases at V and 0 bases at J, with 14 bases between the two ends. The CDR3 loop reads CASSSSGWLAKNIQYF. The CDR3 DNA reads TGTGCCAGCAGCTCGTCCGGGTGGTTAGCCAAAAACATTCAGTACTTC.

This clone turned up a few times. This rearrangement joins TRBV7-3 to TRBJ2-5, with D perhaps TRBD2 (5 bases). Deletions cut 1 base from V and 5 bases from J, with 14 bases between. The CDR3 has 15 residues. Germline CDR1 reads SGHTA; CDR2 reads FQGTGA. The CDR3 DNA sequence: TGTGCCAGCAGCTTAAGCGGGCAGGCCTACGAGACCCAGTACTTC. Encoded protein: CASSLSGQAYETQYF.

A single count supports this clone. The V gene is TRBV6-6, the J gene TRBJ2-5; D is unresolved. Germline CDR1 MNHNY, CDR2 SVGAGI (reference sequence). Trimming stripped 4 bases from V and 0 bases from J, with 12 bases between. The CDR3 runs to 15 residues. DNA of the CDR3: TGTGCCAGCAGTTTGAAAGGACCGAACCAAGAGACCCAGTACTTC. It encodes CASSLKGPNQETQYF.

V and J are TRBV27 and TRBJ2-4; tentative D call: TRBD2 (5 bases). Trimming shortened V by 8 bases and J by 16 bases, and 18 bases separated the two germline ends. CDR3 length: 11 amino acids. The germline V gene has CDR1 MNHEY and CDR2 SMNVEV (reference sequence). CDR3 protein: CASPPGQEDYF. CDR3 DNA sequence: TGTGCCAGCCCACCCGGGCAGGAGGATTACTTC.

The rearrangement links TRBV27 to TRBJ2-7; a possible D gene is TRBD1 (6 bases). The CDR3 is 14 residues long. V was shortened by 6 bases and J by 6 bases, with 18 bases between the two germline ends. Germline lookup yields CDR1 MNHEY and CDR2 SMNVEV (reference sequence). CDR3 protein: CASSRQAHRGEQYV. The CDR3 DNA sequence: TGTGCCAGCAGCCGACAGGCCCATCGGGGCGAGCAGTACGTC.